What follows are 29 T cell receptor beta chains derived from one specimen sequenced in a study of cytomegalovirus exposure and HLA in healthy donors. PCR primers comprised 60 Vbeta and 13 Jbeta primers. TCRdb keeps only in-frame clones here, not all; method: immunoSEQ multiplex PCR. This sample has some 60,000 clones; about 86% occur once, and the top ten carry over 1.5%. The sample taken for sequencing was PBMCs. The source is a man aged 40-49 years in good health and CMV-seronegative.

This chain joins TRBV4-3 and TRBJ1-2; 10 bases align to TRBD1. Germline V gene data show CDR1 as LGHNA and CDR2 as YSLEER. The ends lost 4 bases at V and 7 bases at J; junction bases unmatched: 9. This CDR3 contains 15 residues. The CDR3 DNA sequence: TGCGCCAGCAGCCCCGCGACAGGGGGCGCTTCTGGCTACACCTTC. Translating gives CASSPATGGASGYTF.

V usage is TRBV2 and J usage is TRBJ2-5; a weak D match, TRBD1 (5 bases). Trimming removed 1 base at V and 5 bases at J, with 11 bases between. This CDR3 is 14 amino acids long. CDR1 is SNHLY and CDR2 is FYNNEI in the germline V gene. CDR3 DNA sequence: TGTGCCAGCAGTGAAGTCAGGTCAGGGGAGACCCAGTACTTC. Residues: CASSEVRSGETQYF.

This sequence joins TRBV7-6 and TRBJ2-5, with TRBD2 as a possible D gene (6 bases). The J call is uncertain, as TRBJ2-7 better fits the DNA end. The CDR3 runs to 15 residues. Germline CDR1 SGHVS, CDR2 FNYEAQ. Here the CDR3 DNA reads TGTGCCAGCAGCTCAAATCCCGGGGGAGACTACGAGCAGTACTTC. Its protein is CASSSNPGGDYEQYF.

J is TRBJ1-5 and V is TRBV19; D call uncertain. Germline V gives CDR1 LNHDA, CDR2 SQIVND (reference sequence). CDR3 length: 15 residues. V lost 6 bases and J 1 base, leaving 13 bases between the germline ends. In DNA, the CDR3 is TGTGCCAGTAGCGAACAGAGAGGGAGCAATCAGCCCCAGCATTTT. It encodes CASSEQRGSNQPQHF.

V gene TRBV7-2 combines with J gene TRBJ2-2; the match to TRBD2 covers 10 bases. The CDR3 loop spans 18 amino acids. V trimming: 1 base; J trimming: 1 base; junction bases outside the gene matches: 6. Germline-derived CDR1 and CDR2 are SGHTA and FQGNSA. CDR3 amino acids: CASSLVPSGGLNTGELFF. CDR3 in DNA: TGTGCCAGCAGCTTAGTTCCTAGCGGGGGATTGAACACCGGGGAGCTGTTTTTT.

This clone occurred a few times. The chain carries TRBV4-3 and TRBJ2-2; D is ambiguous. The CDR3 is made up of 14 amino acids. CDR1 and CDR2 from the germline V gene are LGHNA and YSLEER. Trimming stripped 3 bases from V and 6 bases from J, with 11 bases between. CDR3 residues: CASSHLRSSGELFF. As DNA, the CDR3 is TGCGCCAGCAGCCATTTGAGGTCGTCCGGGGAGCTGTTTTTT.

The genes are TRBV5-1 and TRBJ1-1; D might be TRBD1 (5 bases). Germline V gene lookup returns CDR1 SGHRS and CDR2 YFSETQ. Trimming left V 2 bases short and J 2 bases short, with 13 bases between. The CDR3 sequence is 15 residues long. As DNA, the CDR3 is TGCGCCAGCAGCTTTGGGACGGGAGTTAACACTGAAGCTTTCTTT. It codes for CASSFGTGVNTEAFF.

V usage is TRBV6-5 and J usage is TRBJ2-3; 8 bases fit TRBD1. CDR1 and CDR2 (germline): MNHEY, SVGAGI. This CDR3 has 15 residues. Germline trimming cut 6 bases from V and 0 bases from J; bases unmatched to any gene: 5. The DNA of the CDR3 is TGTGCCAGCAGCTACAGGGGGTCAAGCACAGATACGCAGTATTTT. It codes for CASSYRGSSTDTQYF.

J is TRBJ1-2 and V is TRBV7-8; 8 positions match TRBD1. The CDR3 length is 14 residues. From germline, CDR1 is SGHVS and CDR2 FQNEAQ. With 5 bases clipped from V and 4 bases from J, the junction kept 6 bases outside the gene matches. The CDR3 DNA is TGTGCCAGCAGCCAAGGACAGGGAACCTATGGCTACACCTTC. This sequence encodes CASSQGQGTYGYTF.

In this sample, this clone turned up once. The rearrangement joins TRBV7-2 to TRBJ2-7, with 8 bases lining up with TRBD1. Germline CDR1 reads SGHTA; CDR2 reads FQGNSA. The CDR3 has 14 residues. The junction had 7 bases not matched to a gene; V was cut back by 6 bases and J by 3 bases. CDR3 protein: CASSGDRRSYEQYF. CDR3 DNA: TGTGCCAGCAGTGGGGACAGGCGGAGCTACGAGCAGTACTTC.

This chain links TRBV10-3 with TRBJ2-5, with 8 positions matching TRBD2. Judging by the DNA end, TRBJ2-7 fits better; the J call may be wrong. The CDR3 sequence is 16 residues long. Germline-derived CDR1 and CDR2 are ENHRY and SYGVKD. The CDR3 sequence: CATAIGGVQGTYEQYF. For the CDR3, the DNA is TGTGCCACCGCTATCGGGGGGGTACAGGGTACCTACGAGCAGTACTTC.

Comments on this clone: At one end, the junction sequence differs from germline, possibly due to a read error. The chain couples TRBV30 to TRBJ1-4; no clear D gene. The germline V gene has CDR1 GTSNPN and CDR2 SVGIG (reference sequence). This CDR3 is 14 amino acids long. The CDR3 spells CAWSVWGTSEKLFF. CDR3 nucleotide sequence: TGTGCCTGGAGTGTATGGGGTACTAGTGAAAAACTGTTTTTT. Filled out from reference TRBV30 and TRBJ1-4, the complete variable domain reads SQTIHQWPATLVQPVGSPLSLECTVEGTSNPNLYWYRQAAGRGLQLLFYSVGIGQISSEVPQNLSASRPQDRQFILSSKKLLLSDSGFYLCAWSVWGTSEKLFFGSGTQLSVL.

This chain connects TRBV28 to TRBJ2-1, with D possibly matching TRBD2 (5 bases). V lost 1 base and J lost 9, with 19 bases in between. Germline V gives CDR1 MDHEN, CDR2 SYDVKM. The CDR3 consists of 16 residues. The CDR3 nucleotides read TGTGCCAGCAGTTTATTCCGAGGGTCTGGTGCCCGTGAGCAGTTCTTC. It codes for CASSLFRGSGAREQFF.

The chain joins TRBV9 to TRBJ1-5; 8 bases map to TRBD1. The CDR3 spans 15 residues. Germline lookup yields CDR1 SGDLS and CDR2 YYNGEE. V lost 0 bases, J lost 3 bases, and 2 bases stayed unmatched. This chain's CDR3 is CASSVGTGTNQPQHF. The CDR3 nucleotides read TGTGCCAGCAGCGTAGGGACAGGGACCAATCAGCCCCAGCATTTT.

J is TRBJ2-4 and V is TRBV11-1; perhaps TRBD2 as D (7 bases). The CDR3 contains 17 residues. CDR1 and CDR2 from the germline V gene are SGHAT and FQDESV (reference sequence). Trimming left V 5 bases short and J 5 bases short, with 22 bases between. The CDR3: CASSPGGAGLGENIQYF. The DNA of the CDR3 is TGTGCCAGCAGCCCTGGGGGGGCAGGCTTAGGAGAAAACATTCAGTACTTC.

The rearrangement uses TRBV29-1 and TRBJ2-1; weak D call: TRBD2 (7 bases). There are 11 residues in the CDR3. V shed 6 bases and J shed 9 bases, with 12 bases lying between them. CDR1 is SQVTM, CDR2 ANQGSEA, per germline. The CDR3 loop reads CSVRGGGEQFF. The CDR3, as DNA: TGCAGCGTCCGCGGGGGCGGTGAGCAGTTCTTC.

This chain joins TRBV21-1 and TRBJ2-1; the table's D call TRBD1 went unverified against the DNA. TRBV21-1 is designated a pseudogene. The CDR3 covers 15 residues. DNA for the CDR3: TGTGCCAGCCCACCTTTGAGACAGGGGGCCGATGAGCAGTTCTTC. Its protein product is CASPPLRQGADEQFF.

The chain combines TRBV11-2 with TRBJ2-3; D is perhaps TRBD2 (7 bases). The germline V and J ends were trimmed by 6 bases and 8 bases, with 24 bases remaining between them. This CDR3 has 16 amino acids. The germline V gene has CDR1 SGHAT and CDR2 FQNNGV. The CDR3 loop reads CASSPGGGRISGTQYF. As DNA, the CDR3 is TGTGCCAGCAGTCCGGGGGGCGGTCGGATTAGCGGTACGCAGTATTTT.

This clone has only a few counts. This sequence joins TRBV5-5 and TRBJ2-7; TRBD2 is a possible D gene (5 bases). Germline CDR1 SGHKS, CDR2 YYEKEE (reference sequence). V was pared by 0 bases and J by 4 bases, with 8 bases between. This CDR3 contains 13 residues. The CDR3 DNA follows: TGTGCCAGCAGCTTGGGCGGGCCGTACGAGCAGTACGTC. This codes for CASSLGGPYEQYV.

This clone was counted a single time. The CDR3 DNA reads as TGCGCCAGCAGCTTGAAGGGGGTAATAGACACCGGGGAGCTGTTTTTT. It is translated as CASSLKGVIDTGELFF. V gene TRBV5-1 combines with J gene TRBJ2-2; weak D call: TRBD1 (6 bases). The CDR3 has 16 residues. Germline lookup yields CDR1 SGHRS and CDR2 YFSETQ. V lost 1 base and J lost 3, with 13 bases in between.

V and J are TRBV7-2 and TRBJ2-2; TRBD2 aligns across 8 bases. This CDR3 contains 18 residues. Per germline, CDR1 SGHTA and CDR2 FQGNSA. The ends lost 1 base at V and 0 bases at J; junction bases unmatched: 7. CDR3 amino acids: CASSLDPAGVANTGELFF. As DNA, the CDR3 is TGTGCCAGCAGCTTAGACCCAGCGGGGGTCGCGAACACCGGGGAGCTGTTTTTT. Variable domain in full (rest from reference TRBV7-2 and TRBJ2-2): GAGVSQSPSNKVTEKGKDVELRCDPISGHTALYWYRQSLGQGLEFLIYFQGNSAPDKSGLPSDRFSAERTGGSVSTLTIQRTQQEDSAVYLCASSLDPAGVANTGELFFGEGSRLTVL.

The chain uses TRBV4-3 and TRBJ2-3, with D perhaps matching TRBD2 (6 bases). CDR1 LGHNA and CDR2 YSLEER come from the germline V gene. The V and J ends lost 1 base and 4 bases respectively, with 27 bases between them. The CDR3 length is 20 residues. This CDR3 is CASSQGGWGLAGLPPDTQYF. The CDR3 DNA sequence: TGCGCCAGCAGCCAAGGGGGTTGGGGATTGGCGGGGCTCCCCCCAGATACGCAGTATTTT.

The rearrangement joins TRBV7-2 to TRBJ1-6; D is uncertain. Germline loops: CDR1 SGHTA, CDR2 FQGNSA. This CDR3 spans 15 amino acids. V dropped 6 bases and J dropped 2 bases, with 11 bases sitting between them. The CDR3 spells CASRRELTYNSPLHF. In DNA form, the CDR3 reads TGTGCCAGCAGGAGGGAGCTTACCTATAATTCACCCCTCCACTTT.

The V and J genes are TRBV2 and TRBJ2-1, with 9 nucleotides matching TRBD2. CDR1 and CDR2 from the germline V gene are SNHLY and FYNNEI. Trimming cost V 1 base and J 6 bases; bases outside gene matches: 7. This CDR3 spans 16 amino acids. CDR3 DNA: TGTGCCAGCAGTGAAGAGGCGGGGGGGCTCGGCAATGAGCAGTTCTTC. Its protein is CASSEEAGGLGNEQFF.

In nucleotides, the CDR3 is TGTGCCAGCTTACCGGACAGGGGGCGTACTGAAGCTTTCTTT. Translating it yields CASLPDRGRTEAFF. The chain has TRBV18 and TRBJ1-1; TRBD1 matches 11 bases. The germline V gene encodes CDR1 KGHSH and CDR2 LQKENI. V lost 7 bases and J lost 5; bases outside the gene matches: 6. The CDR3 contains 14 residues.

The genes are TRBV19 and TRBJ1-5, with 7 bases matching TRBD1. CDR1 is LNHDA and CDR2 is SQIVND in the germline V gene (reference sequence). Trimming removed 5 bases from V and 6 bases from J; junction bases left unmatched: 4. This CDR3 spans 13 amino acids. The chain's CDR3 is CASSLTGTQPQHF. The CDR3 DNA reads as TGTGCCAGTAGTCTGACAGGGACTCAGCCCCAGCATTTT.

V usage is TRBV15 and J usage is TRBJ2-3; D gene uncertain. V was pared by 0 bases and J by 6 bases, with 10 bases between. Looked up from germline, CDR1 is LNHNV and CDR2 is YYDKDF (reference sequence). The CDR3 has 14 residues. CDR3 in DNA: TGTGCCACCAGCAGAGATAAGAATCGGGATACGCAGTATTTT. Encoded protein: CATSRDKNRDTQYF.

This sequence joins TRBV21-1 and TRBJ1-2; the DNA was not compared with TRBD1, the D call given in the table. TRBV21-1 is an annotated pseudogene. CDR3 length equals 14 residues. The CDR3 protein is CASNPDRVGYGYTF. CDR3 sequence (DNA): TGTGCCAGCAACCCGGACAGGGTTGGATATGGCTACACCTTC.

V is TRBV6-6 and J is TRBJ2-6; 7 bases match TRBD1. The germline gives CDR1 MNHNY, CDR2 SVGAGI (reference sequence). This CDR3 contains 16 residues. V was clipped by 3 bases and J by 1 base; unmatched bases: 3. The CDR3 DNA sequence: TGTGCCAGCAGTTATTCGACAGGGTCTGGGGCCAACGTCCTGACTTTC. Translated: CASSYSTGSGANVLTF.